This TCR beta chain appears in the sequencing data of a study of blood T cell repertoires in COVID-19. Overall study context: Acute and convalescent COVID-19 specimens originated in the United States, Italy and Spain. T cells, B-cell-depleted T cells, or PBMCs supplied cDNA or gDNA.

Measured with immunoSEQ multiplex PCR; TCRdb has only the in-frame clones, and not every one. The data show under 200,000 clones, around 84% seen once. Recruited during active infection, patients (from Seattle) were subsequently followed longitudinally. In its sample, this clone was seen a few times. The sample consisted of peripheral blood. The sequence derives from a woman aged 70-85 years with COVID-19, enrolled during active disease.

Here the CDR3 reads CASSYGGYSGNTIYF. CDR3 nucleotides: TGTGCCAGCAGTTACGGGGGCTACTCTGGAAACACCATATATTTT. V is TRBV6-5 and J is TRBJ1-3, with a weak D call TRBD1 (6 bases). The CDR3 is made up of 15 amino acids. The germline V and J ends were trimmed by 2 bases and 0 bases, with 8 bases remaining between them. The germline CDR1 and CDR2 sequences are MNHEY and SVGAGI.